The TCR beta chain described here comes from a study of Graves' ophthalmopathy and Graves' hyperthyroidism. Overall study: Peripheral blood was collected at initial diagnosis, before any treatment.

Beta-chain TCR CDR3 regions were amplified from RNA transcripts. The first-round RT-PCR employed HTBI primers together with the Qiagen OneStep RT-PCR kit. A multiplex PCR was then performed as the second round. One entry per CDR3 protein results from TCRdb running MiXCR on the multiplex PCR reads. The repertoire holds around 400,000 distinct CDR3 sequences, with 20% to 25% as singletons. The sample holds many counts of this clonotype. Germline V gene sequence: CDR1 ENHRY, CDR2 SYGVKD. The CDR3 contains 17 residues. Trimming left V 0 bases short and J 0 bases short, with 14 bases between. Enrollment excluded any patients with other autoimmune diseases, uncontrolled infections, pregnancy or lactation.

The clonotype was recovered from a woman aged 18-30 years with stable Graves' hyperthyroidism. Source material: peripheral blood. V usage is TRBV10-3 and J usage is TRBJ1-1; possible D gene TRBD1, 6 bases. CDR3 coding DNA: TGTGCCATCAGTGAGTCTGGAGGGGGTGAAATGAACACTGAAGCTTTCTTT. This gives the protein CAISESGGGEMNTEAFF.